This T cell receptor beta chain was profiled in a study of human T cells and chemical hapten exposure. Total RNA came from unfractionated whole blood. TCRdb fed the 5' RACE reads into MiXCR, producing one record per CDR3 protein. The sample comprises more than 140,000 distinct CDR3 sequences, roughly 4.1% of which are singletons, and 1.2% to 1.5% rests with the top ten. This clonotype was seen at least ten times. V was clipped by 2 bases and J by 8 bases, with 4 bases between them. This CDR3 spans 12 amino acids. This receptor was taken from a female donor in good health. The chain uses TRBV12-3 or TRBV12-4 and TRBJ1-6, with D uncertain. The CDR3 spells CASSLRYSPLHF. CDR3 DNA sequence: TGTGCCAGCAGTTTACGATATTCACCCCTCCACTTT.